This T cell receptor (beta chain) was recovered during a study of T cell responses to AZD1222 COVID-19 vaccine (dated by TCRdb to the early 2020s). Regarding the research as a whole: A total of approximately 240 trial participants underwent TCR sequencing, of whom 207 received two doses of AZD1222 and 26 received two doses of the MenACWY control vaccine. Trial participants were enrolled into age subgroups of 18-55, 56-69 and 70-plus years, which contained around 140, 26 and 57 TCR-sequenced participants, respectively.

The CDR3 regions of human TCRbeta chains were analyzed by immunosequencing. Per the authors' processing: TCRs in the repertoires were matched against a reference library of SARS-CoV-2-specific TCRs that had been generated with the MIRA antigen-specificity platform. Breadth meant the fraction of unique TCRs that were SARS-CoV-2-associated, whereas depth meant the fraction of total T cells that were SARS-CoV-2-associated. Using the MIRA data, every spike-specific TCR was mapped to the spike region that the TCR reacted to and assigned to either a CD4 or a CD8 class. Log10-transformed breadth and depth values were compared by one-way ANOVA with Sidak's multiple comparisons tests. TCRdb holds this immuneACCESS table with in-frame rearrangements only. Some clones are missing; in checked studies, unresolved V genes explain under half, and the rest has no known cause. The V and J calls and clone size come from that table; D and trimming were worked out from the DNA. This sample has 120,000 to 150,000 clones in its table, and roughly 93% of those were observed once. The ten largest clonotypes hold 9.3% of the sample.

Summary of the overall study and its limitations: The whole spike protein was spanned by vaccine-associated CD4 TCRs, and dominant responses were seen in regions 160-218 and 743-854. After two AZD1222 doses, both the breadth and the depth of spike-specific TCRs were significantly higher than at day 0 and than in MenACWY recipients. Only six or seven AZD1222 recipients were SARS-CoV-2 seropositive at baseline, limiting conclusions about previously exposed vaccinees. Epitopes outside the regions mutated in the B.1.351 and B.1.1.7 variants were reportedly recognized by nearly half of the unique spike-specific TCRs. The 56-69-year group was small, and its depth increase did not reach significance, likely because of low power. Participants were mostly white British and included more females than males, and it was suggested by the authors that clonal diversity may have been underestimated. No day 14 peak-response samples were available, so repertoires were characterized only after the peak T cell response.

The intended sense of this specimen's time point label: about 28 days (+/-7) after the second vaccine dose. AZD1222 recipients with second doses at about 4 weeks or about 12 weeks were pooled, because spike-specific TCR depth and breadth did not differ between schedules. Samples from vaccinated people were obtained from the UK trials COV001 and COV002, which included a single-blind randomized controlled phase 2/3 trial of AZD1222 (ChAdOx1 nCoV-19) in healthy adults. For TCRbeta chain sequencing, PBMC samples were collected from trial participants at day 0 and at day 28 after the second dose. This clone was seen only a few times. No antigen is known for it. No much larger clone is present one base from it, and per-base qualities are unavailable. Sequenced material: peripheral blood, taken 28 days after the second AZD1222 dose. This receptor was identified in an adult who received the AZD1222 COVID-19 vaccine.

The CDR3 region reads CASPPSGPYEQYF. The sequence in DNA is TGTGCCAGCCCCCCTAGCGGCCCCTACGAGCAGTACTTC. The chain is assembled from TRBV27 and TRBJ2-7, with 7 bases matching TRBD2. Taken from cysteine to phenylalanine, the CDR3 has 13 residues. The CDR3 DNA has 39 bases and is translated from base 1. V ends up 8 bases short and J 2 bases short, with an unmatched junction base count of 6. Sequences MNHEY (CDR1) and SMNVEV (CDR2) are obtained from the germline V gene (reference sequence).